These 20 T cell receptor beta chains came from one sample sequenced in a study of T-cell memory formation after mild COVID-19 (dated by TCRdb to the early 2020s). The library was produced with 5' RACE. The sequencer was an Illumina NovaSeq 6000. Using fastp at Q25 and MiXCR, TCRdb reprocessed the public reads and kept productive beta chains. Identical CDR3 protein sequences are pooled into one entry, listed with their most common genes and DNA. The sample contains hundreds of thousands of distinct CDR3 sequences, over 15% of them found a single time. About 22% of the sample is taken by the ten largest. Sequenced sample: PBMCs or a T cell subset sorted from them (not recorded which). The receptors derive from a man in his late teens or twenties who had mild COVID-19 (a few samples of this study predate the infection). The sample titles of this study are shuffled in the database, so cell type and time point are left out; the donor was told from shared clones.

This sequence joins TRBV7-9 and TRBJ1-2, with a tentative D call TRBD1 (6 bases). This CDR3 has 15 residues. The germline gives CDR1 SEHNR, CDR2 FQNEAQ (reference sequence). V gave up 3 bases and J gave up 2 bases, with 13 bases separating them. This CDR3 reads CASSFDAGTNYGYTF. The CDR3 DNA reads as TGTGCCAGCAGCTTCGATGCAGGGACAAACTATGGCTACACCTTC.

The rearrangement joins TRBV7-9 to TRBJ1-6; 7 nucleotides align to TRBD1. CDR3 size: 15 residues. Germline assignment: CDR1 SEHNR and CDR2 FQNEAQ (reference sequence). V dropped 5 bases and J dropped 7; count of bases not matched to a gene: 8. The CDR3 region is CASSPTTGFNSPLHF. CDR3 nucleotide sequence: TGTGCCAGCAGCCCGACGACAGGGTTCAATTCACCCCTCCACTTT.

This clonotype has just a few counts. The gene calls are TRBV7-6 and TRBJ2-2, with D tentatively TRBD1 (5 bases). V lost 8 bases, J lost 0 bases, and 10 bases lay in between. The V gene's germline CDR1 is SGHVS and CDR2 FNYEAQ. This CDR3 contains 14 residues. The CDR3 DNA reads as TGTGCCAGCGCGAGGACATCGAACACCGGGGAGCTGTTTTTT. This codes for CASARTSNTGELFF.

This rearrangement joins TRBV30 to TRBJ2-7; unclear D gene. CDR3 length equals 14 residues. V gave up 4 bases and J gave up 0 bases, with 13 bases separating them. Germline lookup yields CDR1 GTSNPN and CDR2 SVGIG (reference sequence). The CDR3: CAWTRAASSYEQYF. The CDR3 region has the DNA TGTGCCTGGACCCGGGCCGCCAGCTCCTACGAGCAGTACTTC.

This clonotype was recorded a few times. The gene calls are TRBV18 and TRBJ1-1; no firm D call. Trimming took 3 bases from V and 1 from J, leaving 12 bases between them. CDR3 length: 15 residues. CDR1 and CDR2 (germline): KGHSH, LQKENI. CDR3 sequence (DNA): TGTGCCAGCTCACCCAGGACCCCTGGGAACACTGAAGCTTTCTTT. Translating it yields CASSPRTPGNTEAFF.

This clonotype was recorded at least ten times. This sequence joins TRBV5-4 and TRBJ2-1; possibly TRBD1 for D (5 bases). CDR1 SGHNT and CDR2 YYREEE come from the germline V gene (reference sequence). This CDR3 is built from 15 residues. Trimming removed 0 bases from V and 8 bases from J, with 15 bases in between. The CDR3 bases are TGTGCCAGCAGCTTGGCCGGCAGGGAAGGCGATGAGCAGTTCTTC. It codes for CASSLAGREGDEQFF.

This clonotype was counted many times. This chain uses TRBV7-9 with TRBJ2-7, with a tentative D call TRBD1 (5 bases). The V end lost 4 bases, the J end lost 9 bases, and 10 bases lay between the germline ends. The CDR3 spans 11 residues. Germline CDR1 SEHNR, CDR2 FQNEAQ (reference sequence). CDR3: CASSSGFGQYV. The CDR3 bases are TGTGCCAGCAGCTCAGGGTTCGGGCAGTACGTC.

The rearrangement joins TRBV12-3 or TRBV12-4 to TRBJ2-2; D possibly matches TRBD1 or TRBD2 (6 bases each). V was shortened by 3 bases and J by 7 bases, with 12 bases between the two germline ends. There are 14 residues in the CDR3. The CDR3 DNA is TGTGCCAGCAGTTTGTACAGGGAGGACGGGGAGCTGTTTTTT. It translates to CASSLYREDGELFF.

The chain has TRBV6-5 and TRBJ1-6; D is unclear. V lost 5 bases and J 4 bases, leaving 9 bases between the germline ends. CDR3 length: 14 amino acids. CDR1 is MNHEY and CDR2 is SVGAGI in the germline V gene. For the CDR3, the DNA is TGTGCCAGCAGTGGGAGCAGATATAATTCACCCCTCCACTTT. The encoded protein is CASSGSRYNSPLHF.

This clonotype showed up just a few times. The rearrangement links TRBV19 to TRBJ2-5, with a weak D call TRBD2 (6 bases). With 7 bases removed from V and 2 bases from J, the gap between germline ends came to 14 bases. Germline loops: CDR1 LNHDA, CDR2 SQIVND (reference sequence). The CDR3 sequence is 14 residues long. CDR3 amino acids: CASTPLAGQETQYF. In DNA, the CDR3 is TGTGCCAGTACCCCCTTGGCGGGGCAAGAGACCCAGTACTTC.

This clonotype has a handful of counts. The V and J genes are TRBV15 and TRBJ1-5; 11 bases are a match to TRBD1. Germline-derived CDR1 and CDR2 are LNHNV and YYDKDF (reference sequence). The CDR3 consists of 15 residues. J lost 6 bases, V lost 2 bases, and 3 bases had no gene match. DNA for the CDR3: TGTGCCACCAGCAGACGGACAGGGGGCGGTCAGCCCCAGCATTTT. Translated, it gives CATSRRTGGGQPQHF.

This clonotype was observed a few times. The chain recombines TRBV6-6 with TRBJ2-7; 7 nucleotides line up with TRBD1. Trimming removed 6 bases from V and 6 bases from J; junction bases left unmatched: 8. This CDR3 spans 13 amino acids. The germline V gene has CDR1 MNHNY and CDR2 SVGAGI (reference sequence). The CDR3 loop is CASSRNRGTEQYV. The CDR3 bases are TGTGCCAGCAGCCGTAACAGGGGAACCGAGCAGTACGTC.

This clonotype has just a few counts. V gene TRBV7-8 combines with J gene TRBJ1-5; no clear D gene. The CDR3 covers 14 residues. With 3 bases removed from V and 4 bases from J, the gap between germline ends came to 10 bases. CDR1 is SGHVS, CDR2 FQNEAQ, per germline. The DNA of the CDR3 is TGTGCCAGCAGCTTCGGCCAGTCGAATCAGCCCCAGCATTTT. Its translation is CASSFGQSNQPQHF.

The chain employs TRBV6-5 and TRBJ1-6; D not resolved. The germline V gene encodes CDR1 MNHEY and CDR2 SVGAGI. The ends were cut back, 0 bases at V and 4 bases at J, with 7 bases in the middle. CDR3 size: 15 residues. The CDR3 DNA reads TGTGCCAGCAGTTACTCGACGGGGTATAATTCACCCCTCCACTTT. Its protein product is CASSYSTGYNSPLHF.

The chain combines TRBV15 with TRBJ2-5, with 7 bases matching TRBD1. CDR1 and CDR2 from the germline V gene are LNHNV and YYDKDF (reference sequence). This CDR3 spans 15 amino acids. J lost 4 bases, V lost 4 bases, and 9 bases had no gene match. The CDR3 loop reads CATSTQQGRVETQYF. In DNA, the CDR3 is TGTGCCACCAGCACCCAACAGGGGAGAGTAGAGACCCAGTACTTC.

This clonotype was counted between two and nine times. This chain links TRBV7-3 with TRBJ2-1; D call uncertain. Germline V gives CDR1 SGHTA, CDR2 FQGTGA. V was shortened by 0 bases and J by 8 bases, with 5 bases between the two germline ends. This CDR3 has 12 amino acids. CDR3 sequence: CASSLTGHEQFF. CDR3 nucleotide sequence: TGTGCCAGCAGCTTAACAGGGCATGAGCAGTTCTTC.

The rearrangement joins TRBV6-2 or TRBV6-3 to TRBJ1-5; TRBD1 matches at 9 bases. CDR3 length: 14 residues. The V and J ends lost 10 bases and 4 bases, in that order; junction bases with no gene match: 8. Germline lookup yields CDR1 MNHEY and CDR2 SVGEGT. The CDR3 coding sequence is TGTGCCACCACGGGACAGGGATTAAATCAGCCCCAGCATTTT. Its translation: CATTGQGLNQPQHF.

The V call is TRBV7-9, the J call TRBJ1-4; D is ambiguous. Germline V CDR1 and CDR2: SEHNR, FQNEAQ (reference sequence). The V end was cut by 7 bases, the J end by 8 bases, with 14 bases between. The CDR3 runs to 13 residues. Here the CDR3 reads CASIPPRVEKLFF. The DNA of the CDR3 is TGTGCCAGCATCCCACCCCGAGTAGAAAAACTGTTTTTT.

The rearrangement joins TRBV6-6 to TRBJ2-5; D call uncertain. Germline V gene sequence: CDR1 MNHNY, CDR2 SVGAGI (reference sequence). Trimming removed 4 bases from V and 3 bases from J, with 6 bases in between. The CDR3 has 12 residues. Written as DNA, the CDR3 is TGTGCCAGCAGTTCAATGGAAGAGACCCAGTACTTC. Protein product: CASSSMEETQYF.

This chain links TRBV2 with TRBJ1-1, with D unclear. CDR1 and CDR2 from the germline V gene are SNHLY and FYNNEI. CDR3 length: 13 residues. V was pared by 7 bases and J by 3 bases, with 12 bases between. This CDR3 reads CASIKSGDTEAFF. For the CDR3, the DNA is TGTGCCAGCATCAAATCTGGGGACACTGAAGCTTTCTTT.